The clone carrying this T cell receptor beta chain was detected ten times or more. TCRdb passed the RT-PCR reads through MiXCR, listing each CDR3 protein once. In the table there are about 570,000 distinct CDR3 sequences, approximately 10% of which are singletons. Germline values: CDR1 MNHEY, CDR2 SMNVEV (reference sequence). Trimming cost V 4 bases and J 4 bases; bases outside gene matches: 9. The CDR3 contains 15 residues. These data come from a study of response to subunit inactivated influenza vaccine. These data also featured in a second study, about T cells expressing NK-cell markers. From that study: UMIs were included in TCR beta cDNA generated by 5'RACE template switching. From sorted CD3+CD56+NKG2C+, CD3+CD56+NKG2C- and CD3+CD56-NKG2C+ T cells came the TCR beta repertoires. Five or six donors carried dominant NKG2C+ clonotypes that made up roughly 1.0-8% of their CD8+ T cells.

The TCR originated in a man over 45 who received an inactivated influenza vaccine. The chain is built from TRBV27 and TRBJ1-2; 7 bases match TRBD1. The sequencing here drew on PBMCs from blood, taken on the day of vaccination. CDR3 DNA: TGTGCCAGCAGTTCCAGGACAGGATGGGGCTATGGCTACACCTTC. Translated, it gives CASSSRTGWGYGYTF.